A single sample gave rise to the 27 T cell receptor beta chains below, sequenced in a study of blood T cell repertoires in COVID-19. Libraries were prepared by immunoSEQ multiplex PCR; TCRdb keeps only in-frame clonotypes and omits some of them. The top ten clones hold over 2.5% of a sample with more than 45,000 clones, about 90% of them seen once. Material: peripheral blood. The receptors here all came from a human donor in a cohort sampled during active COVID-19.

This chain joins TRBV27 and TRBJ2-7, with D possibly matching TRBD1 (5 bases). The CDR3 is 14 amino acids. Between the trimmed V and J ends, which lost 5 bases and 6 bases, there was a span of 17 bases. Germline V gene data show CDR1 as MNHEY and CDR2 as SMNVEV (reference sequence). CDR3 in DNA: TGTGCCAGCAGTCTGACCCTCCTGGGGCTCGAGCAGTACTTC. It encodes CASSLTLLGLEQYF.

The gene calls are TRBV9 and TRBJ1-3; D is uncertain. The length of the CDR3 is 15 residues. V was clipped by 7 bases and J by 4 bases, with 18 bases between them. Germline CDR1 reads SGDLS; CDR2 reads YYNGEE. The CDR3 DNA sequence: TGTGCCAGCTCAGCCAGGCCCATCACAGGAAACACCATATATTTT. It codes for CASSARPITGNTIYF.

This clone was detected a few times. The genes are TRBV5-4 and TRBJ1-2; D is undetermined. The germline V and J ends were trimmed by 1 base and 8 bases, with 12 bases remaining between them. The CDR3 totals 13 residues. Germline loops: CDR1 SGHNT, CDR2 YYREEE (reference sequence). The CDR3 DNA sequence: TGTGCCAGCAGCTTGTTAGGCCGAGGGGGCTACACCTTC. It yields the protein CASSLLGRGGYTF.

The rearrangement links TRBV5-1 to TRBJ2-3; TRBD2 agrees at 9 bases. Germline assignment: CDR1 SGHRS and CDR2 YFSETQ. This CDR3 comprises 16 residues. J was trimmed by 4 bases and V by 0 bases; bases with no gene match: 6. CDR3 amino acids: CASSLGSGRSSDTQYF. In DNA form, the CDR3 reads TGCGCCAGCAGCTTGGGTAGCGGGAGATCTTCAGATACGCAGTATTTT.

The chain employs TRBV24-1 and TRBJ2-2; TRBD1 matches at 8 bases. Germline V gene lookup returns CDR1 KGHDR and CDR2 SFDVKD. CDR3 size: 16 residues. Germline trimming cut 2 bases from V and 3 bases from J; bases unmatched to any gene: 4. The chain's CDR3 is CATSDSGQGYTGELFF. In DNA form, the CDR3 reads TGTGCCACCAGTGATTCTGGACAGGGCTACACCGGGGAGCTGTTTTTT.

In its sample, this clone was seen once. Other DNA sequences in this specimen translate into the identical CDR3. The rearrangement uses TRBV9 and TRBJ1-5; 10 nucleotides match TRBD1. CDR1 and CDR2 (germline): SGDLS, YYNGEE. The length of the CDR3 is 14 residues. The J segment lost 5 bases and the V segment lost 2 bases, leaving 1 base of the junction unmatched. CDR3 protein: CASSVGQGDQPQHF. The CDR3 bases are TGTGCCAGCAGCGTCGGACAGGGGGATCAGCCCCAGCATTTT.

The chain carries TRBV19 and TRBJ2-7, with 10 bases aligning to TRBD1. Trimming cost V 0 bases and J 7 bases; bases outside gene matches: 9. The CDR3 totals 16 residues. Germline CDR1 and CDR2: LNHDA and SQIVND (reference sequence). The CDR3 loop is CASSIDEGTGDVEQYF. The CDR3, as DNA: TGTGCCAGTAGTATAGATGAAGGGACAGGGGACGTGGAGCAGTACTTC.

The rearrangement uses TRBV28 and TRBJ1-5, with D maybe TRBD1 (5 bases). Germline V gene sequence: CDR1 MDHEN, CDR2 SYDVKM. This CDR3 region has 15 residues. V lost 3 bases and J lost 1, with 10 bases in between. This chain's CDR3 is CASSFQGSSNQPQHF. As DNA, the CDR3 is TGTGCCAGCAGTTTTCAGGGATCGAGCAATCAGCCCCAGCATTTT. Complete variable domain (other parts from reference TRBV28 and TRBJ1-5): DVKVTQSSRYLVKRTGEKVFLECVQDMDHENMFWYRQDPGLGLRLIYFSYDVKMKEKGDIPEGYSVSREKKERFSLILESASTNQTSMYLCASSFQGSSNQPQHFGDGTRLSIL.

This clone appeared once. CDR3 DNA sequence: TGCGCCAGCAGCTTGGGAGGGCAGAGAAATGAAAAACTGTTTTTT. Translated: CASSLGGQRNEKLFF. V usage is TRBV5-1 and J usage is TRBJ1-4; D is unresolved. Trimming removed 0 bases from V and 5 bases from J, with 11 bases in between. The germline CDR1 and CDR2 sequences are SGHRS and YFSETQ. The CDR3 spans 15 residues. Together with reference TRBV5-1 and TRBJ1-4, the CDR3 gives the full variable domain: KAGVTQTPRYLIKTRGQQVTLSCSPISGHRSVSWYQQTPGQGLQFLFEYFSETQRNKGNFPGRFSGRQFSNSRSEMNVSTLELGDSALYLCASSLGGQRNEKLFFGSGTQLSVL.

This clone was detected only a few times. The chain is built from TRBV5-1 and TRBJ1-5; 8 nucleotides match TRBD1. Trimming cost V 4 bases and J 7 bases; bases outside gene matches: 4. The CDR3 loop spans 13 amino acids. Germline V gives CDR1 SGHRS, CDR2 YFSETQ. DNA of the CDR3: TGCGCCAGCAGCCTGACAGGGGAACAGCCCCAGCATTTT. Encoded protein: CASSLTGEQPQHF.

This sequence joins TRBV7-3 and TRBJ1-1; maybe TRBD1 (6 bases). V was pared by 5 bases and J by 2 bases, with 9 bases between. From germline, CDR1 is SGHTA and CDR2 FQGTGA. This CDR3 is built from 13 residues. The CDR3 DNA sequence: TGTGCCAGCAGCCTGACAGGAAACACTGAAGCTTTCTTT. It encodes CASSLTGNTEAFF.

This clone was detected only a few times. The chain couples TRBV30 to TRBJ1-1; 9 bases are a match to TRBD1. With 2 bases clipped from V and 10 bases from J, the junction kept 8 bases outside the gene matches. The CDR3 length is 13 residues. Germline CDR1 and CDR2: GTSNPN and SVGIG (reference sequence). The CDR3 loop reads CAWSTGTGRLAFF. CDR3 sequence (DNA): TGTGCCTGGAGTACCGGGACAGGGAGGTTAGCTTTCTTT. Filled out from reference TRBV30 and TRBJ1-1, the complete variable domain reads SQTIHQWPATLVQPVGSPLSLECTVEGTSNPNLYWYRQAAGRGLQLLFYSVGIGQISSEVPQNLSASRPQDRQFILSSKKLLLSDSGFYLCAWSTGTGRLAFFGQGTRLTVV.

As DNA, the CDR3 is TGTGCCAGCAGCGGAGGGATTAGCGGGAGTTCCTACGAGCAGTACTTC. It specifies CASSGGISGSSYEQYF. The chain employs TRBV9 and TRBJ2-7, with 9 bases aligning to TRBD2. The CDR3 is made up of 16 amino acids. Germline V gives CDR1 SGDLS, CDR2 YYNGEE. With 3 bases clipped from V and 1 base from J, the junction kept 8 bases outside the gene matches. The variable domain in full, with the rest retrieved from reference TRBV9 and TRBJ2-7, is DSGVTQTPKHLITATGQRVTLRCSPRSGDLSVYWYQQSLDQGLQFLIQYYNGEERAKGNILERFSAQQFPDLHSELNLSSLELGDSALYFCASSGGISGSSYEQYFGPGTRLTVT.

This rearrangement joins TRBV28 to TRBJ2-7; D call uncertain. Germline-derived CDR1 and CDR2 are MDHEN and SYDVKM. The CDR3 is 15 residues long. V gave up 3 bases and J gave up 4 bases, with 16 bases separating them. Written as DNA, the CDR3 is TGTGCCAGCAGTTTCAGAGGTATAGAGGCATACGAGCAGTACTTC. Residues: CASSFRGIEAYEQYF.

The chain recombines TRBV11-2 with TRBJ2-2, with TRBD2 as a possible D gene (6 bases). The V and J ends lost 1 base and 0 bases respectively, with 12 bases between them. The CDR3 contains 17 residues. Germline V lookup: CDR1 SGHAT, CDR2 FQNNGV. This CDR3 is CASSLAAGTANTGELFF. The CDR3 nucleotides read TGTGCCAGCAGCTTAGCTGCCGGGACTGCGAACACCGGGGAGCTGTTTTTT.

J is TRBJ2-3 and V is TRBV6-5; 9 bases are shared with TRBD2. The V segment lost 2 bases and the J segment 5 bases; nucleotides outside the gene matches: 8. The CDR3 extends over 16 amino acids. Germline assignment: CDR1 MNHEY and CDR2 SVGAGI. The CDR3 loop is CASSYGAGGPKDTQYF. For the CDR3, the DNA is TGTGCCAGCAGTTACGGGGCGGGAGGGCCGAAAGATACGCAGTATTTT.

The chain is built from TRBV6-5 and TRBJ2-2, with D possibly matching TRBD2 (6 bases). V was cut by 8 bases and J by 2 bases, with 12 bases left in between. CDR3 length equals 14 residues. Germline loops: CDR1 MNHEY, CDR2 SVGAGI. The CDR3 loop is CASVPGENTGELFF. CDR3 bases: TGTGCCAGCGTCCCGGGAGAAAACACCGGGGAGCTGTTTTTT.

V and J are TRBV7-9 and TRBJ1-1, with TRBD1 identical over 7 bases. The J segment lost 0 bases and the V segment lost 5 bases, leaving 3 bases of the junction unmatched. Germline CDR1 reads SEHNR; CDR2 reads FQNEAQ (reference sequence). The CDR3 loop spans 14 amino acids. CDR3 protein: CASSGGQMNTEAFF. In DNA, the CDR3 is TGTGCCAGCAGCGGGGGACAGATGAACACTGAAGCTTTCTTT.

The chain joins TRBV3-1 (or the pseudogene TRBV3-2) to TRBJ2-3, with TRBD2 identical over 12 bases. Germline assignment: CDR1 LGHDT and CDR2 YNNKEL (reference sequence). V was pared by 4 bases and J by 2 bases, with 4 bases of the junction left unmatched. The CDR3 runs 16 residues. The CDR3 loop reads CASSLGTSGHTDTQYF. CDR3 nucleotide sequence: TGTGCCAGCAGCCTGGGGACTAGCGGGCACACAGATACGCAGTATTTT.

The chain has TRBV11-2 and TRBJ2-1; D is uncertain. Trimming removed 1 base from V and 0 bases from J, with 7 bases in between. Germline-derived CDR1 and CDR2 are SGHAT and FQNNGV. This CDR3 is 15 amino acids long. The CDR3 DNA reads as TGTGCCAGCAGCTTAGCAACGGGCTCCTACAATGAGCAGTTCTTC. It translates to CASSLATGSYNEQFF.

J is TRBJ1-3 and V is TRBV3-1 (or the pseudogene TRBV3-2); no clear D gene. The CDR3 runs to 12 residues. CDR1 is LGHDT and CDR2 is YNNKEL in the germline V gene (reference sequence). Trimming cost V 4 bases and J 2 bases, with 3 bases left between them. CDR3 nucleotide sequence: TGTGCCAGCAGCCTCGCTGGAAACACCATATATTTT. As protein: CASSLAGNTIYF.

The chain has TRBV4-1 and TRBJ2-3; weak D call: TRBD1 (7 bases). The CDR3 has 15 residues. Germline CDR1 and CDR2: MGHRA and YSYEKL. With 2 bases removed from V and 4 bases from J, the gap between germline ends came to 13 bases. For the CDR3, the DNA is TGCGCCAGCAGCCAAAATCCAGGGGGGCCAGATACGCAGTATTTT. It translates to CASSQNPGGPDTQYF.

The chain couples TRBV11-2 to TRBJ1-3; tentatively, D is TRBD1 (6 bases). The CDR3 consists of 14 residues. CDR1 and CDR2 from the germline V gene are SGHAT and FQNNGV. Trimming removed 4 bases at V and 4 bases at J, with 11 bases between. CDR3 coding DNA: TGTGCCAGCAGCTCACAGGGTACGGGAAACACCATATATTTT. Translated: CASSSQGTGNTIYF.

The rearrangement joins TRBV2 to TRBJ1-5; D remains unclear. The CDR3 has 15 residues. V gave up 6 bases and J gave up 9 bases, with 21 bases separating them. Germline V gene data show CDR1 as SNHLY and CDR2 as FYNNEI. DNA of the CDR3: TGTGCCAGCAGCCAACTCCTTGAGGGCAGCGGGCCCCAGCATTTT. It yields the protein CASSQLLEGSGPQHF.

This chain connects TRBV7-9 to TRBJ2-7; D remains ambiguous. With 5 bases removed from V and 4 bases from J, the gap between germline ends came to 12 bases. The germline V gene has CDR1 SEHNR and CDR2 FQNEAQ (reference sequence). This CDR3 has 13 amino acids. The CDR3: CASSGLREYEQYF. CDR3 nucleotides: TGTGCCAGCAGCGGCCTTCGTGAATACGAGCAGTACTTC. Full variable domain (rest looked up from reference TRBV7-9 and TRBJ2-7): DTGVSQNPRHKITKRGQNVTFRCDPISEHNRLYWYRQTLGQGPEFLTYFQNEAQLEKSRLLSDRFSAERPKGSFSTLEIQRTEQGDSAMYLCASSGLREYEQYFGPGTRLTVT.

This chain joins TRBV6-5 and TRBJ2-1; TRBD2 matches at 11 bases. CDR3 length equals 16 residues. The ends lost 0 bases at V and 5 bases at J; junction bases unmatched: 3. CDR1 is MNHEY and CDR2 is SVGAGI in the germline V gene. CDR3 sequence reads: CASSYSPGLADNEQFF. The DNA for the CDR3 is TGTGCCAGCAGTTACTCGCCGGGACTAGCGGACAATGAGCAGTTCTTC.

This chain connects TRBV28 to TRBJ2-7, with 7 bases fitting TRBD1. The CDR3 loop spans 17 amino acids. The V gene end was trimmed by 2 bases and the J gene end by 0 bases; junction bases not matched to a gene: 10. Germline loops: CDR1 MDHEN, CDR2 SYDVKM. The CDR3 nucleotides read TGTGCCAGCAGTTTAGGCCCGGGACAGACAAGCTCCTACGAGCAGTACTTC. Encoded protein: CASSLGPGQTSSYEQYF.